The 14 T cell receptor beta chains below all came from one sample that was sequenced in a study of blood T cell repertoires in COVID-19. TCRdb's copy holds only in-frame clones and misses some; the assay was immunoSEQ multiplex PCR. This sample has 200,000 to 300,000 clones, with approximately 88% found just once. The sequencing sample was made of PBMCs or T cells enriched from blood (not recorded which). These receptor sequences come from a middle-aged woman with acute COVID-19.

The chain uses TRBV7-3 and TRBJ1-6; TRBD1 matches 7 bases. Germline values: CDR1 SGHTA, CDR2 FQGTGA. The CDR3 sequence is 15 residues long. Trimming cost V 5 bases and J 9 bases; bases outside gene matches: 10. CDR3 residues: CASSLVGTEGSPLHF. The CDR3 DNA reads TGTGCCAGCAGCCTTGTTGGGACAGAAGGTTCACCCCTCCACTTT. Full variable domain (missing parts from reference TRBV7-3 and TRBJ1-6): GAGVSQTPSNKVTEKGKYVELRCDPISGHTALYWYRQSLGQGPEFLIYFQGTGAADDSGLPNDRFFAVRPEGSVSTLKIQRTERGDSAVYLCASSLVGTEGSPLHFGNGTRLTVT.

The chain recombines TRBV10-3 with TRBJ1-6; tentatively, D is TRBD1 (5 bases). The germline V gene encodes CDR1 ENHRY and CDR2 SYGVKD. V shed 4 bases and J shed 7 bases, with 14 bases lying between them. The CDR3 spans 15 residues. CDR3 protein: CAISVGAVPNSPLHF. As DNA, the CDR3 is TGTGCCATCAGTGTAGGGGCCGTCCCGAATTCACCCCTCCACTTT.

This clone has only one observation. The V and J genes are TRBV11-2 and TRBJ2-1; 7 bases agree with TRBD2. The germline CDR1 and CDR2 sequences are SGHAT and FQNNGV. Germline trimming cut 5 bases from V and 9 bases from J; bases unmatched to any gene: 13. This CDR3 comprises 15 residues. The CDR3 here is CASSRLAEARVEQFF. The CDR3 DNA sequence: TGTGCCAGCAGCCGGCTAGCGGAAGCCCGGGTTGAGCAGTTCTTC.

The V call is TRBV5-4, the J call TRBJ1-2; D perhaps matches TRBD1 (5 bases). V lost 5 bases and J 4 bases, leaving 15 bases between the germline ends. The CDR3 is made up of 14 amino acids. CDR1 SGHNT and CDR2 YYREEE come from the germline V gene (reference sequence). This chain's CDR3 is CASRPNQGSYGYTF. DNA of the CDR3: TGTGCCAGCAGGCCCAACCAGGGATCCTATGGCTACACCTTC.

The V call is TRBV5-1, the J call TRBJ1-5, with D maybe TRBD1 (5 bases). Trimming stripped 1 base from V and 6 bases from J, with 20 bases between. This CDR3 contains 17 residues. The V gene's germline CDR1 is SGHRS and CDR2 YFSETQ. The CDR3: CASSLTPMSRVRQPQHF. In DNA, the CDR3 is TGCGCCAGCAGCTTGACCCCGATGAGCAGGGTTCGTCAGCCCCAGCATTTT.

V usage is TRBV12-3 or TRBV12-4 and J usage is TRBJ2-7; 9 bases fit TRBD2. The CDR3 length is 13 residues. Unmatched junction bases numbered 7, after V lost 6 bases and J lost 7 bases. This chain's CDR3 is CASSLAGRREQYV. Here the CDR3 DNA reads TGTGCCAGCAGCCTAGCGGGAAGGAGGGAGCAGTACGTC.

The rearrangement links TRBV11-3 to TRBJ2-1; no clear D. In germline, CDR1 is SGHNT, CDR2 YENEEA. CDR3 size: 11 residues. Trimming left V 5 bases short and J 5 bases short, with 4 bases between. The CDR3 is CASSPDNEQFF. DNA for the CDR3: TGTGCCAGCAGCCCAGACAATGAGCAGTTCTTC.

The CDR3 DNA reads TGTGCCATCAGTGGCCGGACTAGCCAAGAGACCCAGTACTTC. It encodes CAISGRTSQETQYF. The chain carries TRBV10-3 and TRBJ2-5, with TRBD2 matching 7 bases. Germline V lookup: CDR1 ENHRY, CDR2 SYGVKD. CDR3 size: 14 residues. Unmatched junction bases numbered 3, after V lost 4 bases and J lost 1 base.

The chain has TRBV2 and TRBJ2-5, with D perhaps TRBD2 (6 bases). The germline V gene encodes CDR1 SNHLY and CDR2 FYNNEI. The CDR3 totals 13 residues. Trimming took off 7 bases at V and 3 bases at J, with 12 bases between the two ends. Here the CDR3 reads CASKWRVEETQYF. The CDR3 bases are TGTGCCAGCAAGTGGAGGGTCGAAGAGACCCAGTACTTC.

This clone was detected only a few times. The same CDR3 can be traced to other DNA sequences in this sample. This rearrangement joins TRBV11-2 to TRBJ2-1; D gene uncertain. The V gene's germline CDR1 is SGHAT and CDR2 FQNNGV. This CDR3 region has 14 residues. V was trimmed by 3 bases and J by 0 bases, leaving 6 bases between them. The CDR3: CASSFPGSYNEQFF. The CDR3 DNA follows: TGTGCCAGCAGCTTCCCAGGCTCCTACAATGAGCAGTTCTTC.

This clone has just a few counts. The rearrangement uses TRBV7-2 and TRBJ2-3; 11 nucleotides line up with TRBD2. CDR1 is SGHTA, CDR2 FQGNSA, per germline. Trimming removed 4 bases from V and 3 bases from J; junction bases left unmatched: 6. CDR3 size: 16 residues. For the CDR3, the DNA is TGTGCCAGCAGCTGGTCCGGGACTAGCGGAACAGATACGCAGTATTTT. Amino acid sequence: CASSWSGTSGTDTQYF.

The rearrangement joins TRBV7-9 to TRBJ1-1, with 9 bases matching TRBD1. V dropped 1 base and J dropped 1; count of bases not matched to a gene: 4. The germline gives CDR1 SEHNR, CDR2 FQNEAQ (reference sequence). The CDR3 is 16 residues long. The CDR3 reads CASSLDPGQGNTEAFF. The CDR3 coding sequence is TGTGCCAGCAGCTTAGATCCGGGACAGGGGAACACTGAAGCTTTCTTT.

The chain links TRBV5-4 to TRBJ1-3, with D tentatively TRBD1 (6 bases). CDR3 length equals 14 residues. Per germline, CDR1 SGHNT and CDR2 YYREEE (reference sequence). V gave up 3 bases and J gave up 2 bases, with 9 bases separating them. CDR3 residues: CASSSGTPGNTIYF. The CDR3 bases are TGTGCCAGCAGCTCAGGGACACCTGGAAACACCATATATTTT.

The chain recombines TRBV11-2 with TRBJ2-5; 7 nucleotides align to TRBD1. Trimming removed 5 bases from V and 4 bases from J; junction bases left unmatched: 7. Germline lookup yields CDR1 SGHAT and CDR2 FQNNGV. The CDR3 length is 14 residues. The CDR3 DNA follows: TGTGCCAGCAGCCCAACGACAGGGACAGAGACCCAGTACTTC. Translating it yields CASSPTTGTETQYF.